This T cell receptor beta chain was captured by sequencing in a study of blood T cell repertoires in COVID-19. This table comes from immunoSEQ multiplex PCR, and its TCRdb copy is limited to in-frame clones, with some not included. The repertoire includes about 190,000 clones, roughly four fifths of them detected once, and around 5.5% sits in the top ten. Trimming shortened V by 11 bases and J by 1 base, and 14 bases separated the two germline ends. The CDR3 has 13 residues. The J gene is TRBJ2-5, the V gene TRBV12-3 or TRBV12-4, with no clear D. The source of this sequence is a woman aged 70-85 years with active or convalescent COVID-19. Sequencing used peripheral blood. The CDR3: CASRLAVQETQYF. The CDR3, as DNA: TGTGCCTCCCGACTGGCGGTCCAAGAGACCCAGTACTTC.